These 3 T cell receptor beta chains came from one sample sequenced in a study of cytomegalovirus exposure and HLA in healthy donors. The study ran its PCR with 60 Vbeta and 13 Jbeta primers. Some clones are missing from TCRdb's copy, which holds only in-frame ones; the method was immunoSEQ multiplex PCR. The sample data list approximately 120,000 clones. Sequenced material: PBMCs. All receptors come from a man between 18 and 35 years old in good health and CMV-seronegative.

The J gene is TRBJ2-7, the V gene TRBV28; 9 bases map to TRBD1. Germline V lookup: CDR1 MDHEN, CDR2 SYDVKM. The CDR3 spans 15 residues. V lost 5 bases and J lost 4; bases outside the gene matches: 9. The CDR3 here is CASSGDREDLYEQYF. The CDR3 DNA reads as TGTGCCAGCAGTGGGGACAGGGAAGATCTTTACGAGCAGTACTTC.

The CDR3 bases are TGTGCCAGCAGCTCCCAAACCTACGAGCAGTACTTC. It yields the protein CASSSQTYEQYF. The gene calls are TRBV7-2 and TRBJ2-7; D is undetermined. Looked up from germline, CDR1 is SGHTA and CDR2 is FQGNSA. The CDR3 sequence is 12 residues long. V was pared by 4 bases and J by 2 bases, with 6 bases between.

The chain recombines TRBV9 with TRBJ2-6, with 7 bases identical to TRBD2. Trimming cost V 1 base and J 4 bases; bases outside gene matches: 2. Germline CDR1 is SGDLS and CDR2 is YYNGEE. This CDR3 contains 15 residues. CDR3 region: CASSVSGTGANVLTF. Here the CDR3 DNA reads TGTGCCAGCAGCGTAAGCGGGACCGGGGCCAACGTCCTGACTTTC.